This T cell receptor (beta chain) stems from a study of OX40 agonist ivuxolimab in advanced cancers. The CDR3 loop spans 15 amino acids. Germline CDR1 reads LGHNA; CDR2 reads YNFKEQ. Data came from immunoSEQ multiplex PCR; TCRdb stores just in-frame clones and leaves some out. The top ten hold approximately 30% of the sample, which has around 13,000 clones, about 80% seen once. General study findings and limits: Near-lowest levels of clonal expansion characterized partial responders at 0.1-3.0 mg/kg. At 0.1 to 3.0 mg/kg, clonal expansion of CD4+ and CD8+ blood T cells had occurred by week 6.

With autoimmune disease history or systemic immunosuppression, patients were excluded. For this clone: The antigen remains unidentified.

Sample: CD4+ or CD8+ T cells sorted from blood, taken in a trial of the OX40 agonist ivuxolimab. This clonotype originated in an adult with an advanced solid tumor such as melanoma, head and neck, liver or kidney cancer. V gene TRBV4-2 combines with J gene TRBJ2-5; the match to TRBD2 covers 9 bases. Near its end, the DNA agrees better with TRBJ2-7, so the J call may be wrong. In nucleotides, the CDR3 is TGTGCCAGCAGCCAGGAGACTAGCGGTTCCTACGAGCAGTACTTC. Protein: CASSQETSGSYEQYF.